This passage covers 8 T cell receptor beta chains from one sample sequenced in a study of blood T cells in healthy people across ages. Primers used in a second PCR of roughly 6 to 11 cycles were a sample-barcoded 5' primer and a J-beta primer mix. TCRdb independently ran MiXCR on the 5' RACE reads; one entry per CDR3 protein. The repertoire holds about 1,500,000 distinct CDR3 sequences, with around 42% as singletons. The specimen was blood. The receptors come from a woman between 18 and 30 years old in good health.

This clonotype was seen more than once but under ten times. This rearrangement joins TRBV20-1 to TRBJ2-3; 10 positions agree with TRBD2. Germline V lookup: CDR1 DFQATT, CDR2 SNEGSKA (reference sequence). CDR3 length: 16 amino acids. Unmatched junction bases numbered 13, after V lost 4 bases and J lost 6 bases. The CDR3 protein is CSATSPISGRSDTQYF. The CDR3 nucleotides are TGCAGTGCTACGTCCCCAATTAGCGGGAGGTCTGATACGCAGTATTTT.

This clonotype was counted at least ten times. CDR3 in DNA: TGTGCCGTCAACTCCTACGAGCAGTACTTC. Translated: CAVNSYEQYF. This chain connects TRBV10-3 to TRBJ2-7; D gene ambiguous. The CDR3 length is 10 residues. Germline lookup yields CDR1 ENHRY and CDR2 SYGVKD. The V end was cut by 11 bases, the J end by 0 bases, with 5 bases between.

This chain's CDR3 is CASSFTGTENTEAFF. CDR3 DNA sequence: TGCGCCAGCAGCTTTACCGGGACAGAGAACACTGAAGCTTTCTTT. This chain uses TRBV5-1 with TRBJ1-1; 7 nucleotides line up with TRBD1. The germline V gene has CDR1 SGHRS and CDR2 YFSETQ. V was clipped by 2 bases and J by 1 base; unmatched bases: 5. The CDR3 runs to 15 residues.

CDR3 bases: TGTGCCAGCTCACCCGAGACAGGACCTATTTTTTATGGCTACACCTTC. Translated, it gives CASSPETGPIFYGYTF. The V and J genes are TRBV18 and TRBJ1-2; D is perhaps TRBD1 (6 bases). With 3 bases removed from V and 5 bases from J, the gap between germline ends came to 19 bases. From germline, CDR1 is KGHSH and CDR2 LQKENI. The CDR3 contains 16 residues.

The chain has TRBV10-3 and TRBJ2-1; 7 nucleotides align to TRBD2. Germline V CDR1 and CDR2: ENHRY, SYGVKD. This CDR3 is built from 14 residues. The V and J ends lost 2 bases and 9 bases, in that order; junction bases with no gene match: 7. In nucleotides, the CDR3 is TGTGCCATCAGTGAGAGTCGAGGCGGGAGTGAGCAGTTCTTC. It codes for CAISESRGGSEQFF.

The rearrangement links TRBV15 to TRBJ2-3; a possible D gene is TRBD2 (6 bases). Trimming took off 1 base at V and 5 bases at J, with 13 bases between the two ends. In germline, CDR1 is LNHNV, CDR2 YYDKDF (reference sequence). The CDR3 loop spans 15 amino acids. The CDR3 nucleotides are TGTGCCACCAGCAGAGGGGGCCCGCGGGGAGATACGCAGTATTTT. This gives the protein CATSRGGPRGDTQYF.

The CDR3 sequence is CASSQGLAGAHNEQYF. The DNA of the CDR3 is TGTGCCAGCAGCCAAGGACTAGCGGGAGCGCACAATGAGCAGTACTTC. The chain joins TRBV14 to TRBJ2-1; TRBD2 aligns across 12 bases. The DNA end favors TRBJ2-7, so the J call may be wrong. This CDR3 is 16 amino acids long. Germline V gene data show CDR1 as SGHDN and CDR2 as FVKESK.

This chain connects TRBV30 to TRBJ1-2; D is perhaps TRBD1 (6 bases). The CDR3 contains 13 residues. CDR1 and CDR2 (germline): GTSNPN, SVGIG (reference sequence). Trimming removed 5 bases at V and 4 bases at J, with 14 bases between. The CDR3 protein is CAWAGEWIYGYTF. The CDR3 DNA is TGTGCCTGGGCAGGGGAATGGATCTATGGCTACACCTTC. Full variable domain (rest looked up from reference TRBV30 and TRBJ1-2): SQTIHQWPATLVQPVGSPLSLECTVEGTSNPNLYWYRQAAGRGLQLLFYSVGIGQISSEVPQNLSASRPQDRQFILSSKKLLLSDSGFYLCAWAGEWIYGYTFGSGTRLTVV.